The 2 T cell receptor beta chains below come from one sample, sequenced in a study of blood T cell repertoires in COVID-19. The protocol was immunoSEQ multiplex PCR, while the TCRdb copy is restricted to in-frame clones and leaves out a portion. The sample consists of 150,000 to 200,000 clones, roughly 80% of them appearing once. What was sequenced was peripheral blood. The source of these receptors is a man aged 60 to 75 with active or convalescent COVID-19.

This clone was recorded a few times. The rearrangement joins TRBV29-1 to TRBJ2-7, with TRBD1 matching over 7 bases. The ends lost 2 bases at V and 0 bases at J; junction bases unmatched: 4. Germline-derived CDR1 and CDR2 are SQVTM and ANQGSEA. The CDR3 runs to 14 residues. The CDR3 loop is CSVETRQGSYEQYF. In DNA form, the CDR3 reads TGCAGCGTTGAAACGCGACAGGGCTCCTACGAGCAGTACTTC.

The genes are TRBV7-8 and TRBJ2-2; TRBD2 matches at 8 bases. The CDR3 extends over 17 amino acids. V gave up 0 bases and J gave up 5 bases; unmatched junction bases: 8. Germline V CDR1 and CDR2: SGHVS, FQNEAQ. The CDR3 coding sequence is TGTGCCAGCAGCTTAGCAGGGGCGGGAGGACGTACCGGGGAGCTGTTTTTT. Amino acid sequence: CASSLAGAGGRTGELFF.